This T cell receptor beta chain was recovered during a study of identical twins (dated by TCRdb to about 2016). Notes on the research overall: To test whether fetal clonotypes persist, the study used deep sequencing on TCR alpha and beta repertoires from monozygotic twins, unrelated adults of various ages, and cord blood. To rule out contamination, replicate twin experiments were performed at different times with different library preparation protocols. The full study reports these points: Fewer insertions were carried by abundant cord blood beta clonotypes, a similar but weaker trend appeared in young adult naive repertoires, and no such trend appeared in memory repertoires. Zero-insertion analyses could be partly confounded by invariant T cells such as MAIT and iNKT, although diverse VJ usage argued against such confounding for most clonotypes. Compared with coincidental sharing between unrelated individuals, out-of-frame TCR alpha sequences shared between twins had an excess of sequences with low generation probability. Conclusions relied on cross-sectional statistical analysis, since the same donors could not be followed over many years. Recombination models systematically underestimated out-of-frame TCR alpha sharing in monozygotic twins but agreed with sharing between unrelated individuals. In beta out-of-frame sequences, excess twin sharing was weaker, because having fewer shared sequences lowered the signal-to-noise ratio.

Every donor was a healthy Caucasian. The twin cohort comprised three pairs of female monozygotic twins, all aged roughly 18 to 30 years. Positive isolation kits from Invitrogen were used to isolate the CD4+ and CD8+ T cell populations. Remarks on this clonotype: This receptor's antigen is unknown. Base qualities were left out, and no much larger clone turns up one base away.

Library prep was done by 5' RACE. Sequencing used an Illumina HiSeq 2000. A universal primer binding site was introduced by template switching, and a unique molecular identifier was present in the final cDNA, enabling accurate counting of TCR cDNA molecules. Specific primers in the conserved constant-segment region were used to synthesize first-strand cDNA for the TCR alpha and beta chains. To control for contamination, each cDNA library was double barcoded with a SMART-Mk sample barcode plus Illumina barcodes. TruSeq adapter sequences, together with Illumina sample barcodes, were added in two successive PCR steps. Sequencing of the TCR alpha and beta cDNA libraries was done on the Illumina HiSeq platform using custom primers. The paper's processing steps were these. Unique molecular identifiers were extracted from raw reads with MiGEC, and CDR3 positions were determined with MiXCR. For each individual, recombination models were inferred using an EM algorithm with the repgenHMM and IGoR tools. The analysis of shared clonotypes was done with the tcR package in R, with sharing normalized by the product of cloneset sizes. Out-of-frame nonproductive sequences were analyzed to study raw recombination free of thymic and clonal selection effects. TCRdb trimmed the raw reads at Q25, called clones with MiXCR and kept productive beta chains. Every CDR3 protein is listed once, alongside the most common genes and DNA of its rows. TCRdb's processing, not the study's, gives the V and J calls here. This sample holds 500,000 to 600,000 distinct CDR3 sequences; less than 25% were observed only once. In total, the top ten clones hold 0.75% to 0.95% of the sample.

The germline V gene (reference sequence) yields DFQATT for CDR1 and SNEGSKA for CDR2. The CDR3 runs 14 amino acids, cysteine and phenylalanine included. Of the read, only the CDR3 DNA is kept; its 42 bases are in frame from base 1. Trimming removed 3 bases from V and 4 bases from J, leaving 14 bases between the germline ends. These data also formed part of another study, on T cells expressing NK-cell markers. As that second study puts it: In sorted CD3+CD56+NKG2C+, CD3+CD56+NKG2C- and CD3+CD56-NKG2C+ T-cell subsets from about 8 donors, TCR beta-chain repertoires were profiled. Seven of the eight sequenced donors were HCMV-seropositive and one was HCMV-seronegative. To restrict sorting to alphabetaTCR-expressing T cells, an anti-gammadeltaTCR antibody was added in several experiments. In six donors, the dominant CD3+CD56+NKG2C+ clonotypes were among the top 10 CD8+ clonotypes and accounted for about 1.0-7.5% of CD8+ T cells. Those dominant clonotypes were again the most abundant among CD3+CD56-NKG2C+ cells in several donors, at roughly 25-60.1%. It remained unclear whether the expanded NKG2C-expressing T cell clones were specific for HCMV antigens. All eight donors whose samples were sequenced were randomly selected healthy volunteers, three of them men and five women. To determine HCMV serostatus, a commercial ELISA kit was used to detect HCMV-specific IgG in serum. MIGEC was used to demultiplex reads and group reads by UMI, and MiTCR was used to assemble and quantify clonotypes. To remove erroneous sequences, TCR cDNA sequences were retained only when supported by two or more reads. The tcR package was used for downstream repertoire analysis, and clonotypes were matched across fractions by CDR3 nucleotide sequence plus V segment. Antigen specificity was annotated against VDJdb with VDJmatch, allowing one amino acid substitution in CDR3.

Sequencing was carried out using CD4+ T cells sorted from blood. Rearrangement joined TRBV20-1 to TRBJ2-3; a tentative D match to TRBD2 spans 6 bases. This TCR was sampled from a woman under 30 in good health. The DNA sequence follows: TGCAGTGCTAGTAAACTAGCCCGCCCAGATACGCAGTATTTT. Its protein reads: CSASKLARPDTQYF.